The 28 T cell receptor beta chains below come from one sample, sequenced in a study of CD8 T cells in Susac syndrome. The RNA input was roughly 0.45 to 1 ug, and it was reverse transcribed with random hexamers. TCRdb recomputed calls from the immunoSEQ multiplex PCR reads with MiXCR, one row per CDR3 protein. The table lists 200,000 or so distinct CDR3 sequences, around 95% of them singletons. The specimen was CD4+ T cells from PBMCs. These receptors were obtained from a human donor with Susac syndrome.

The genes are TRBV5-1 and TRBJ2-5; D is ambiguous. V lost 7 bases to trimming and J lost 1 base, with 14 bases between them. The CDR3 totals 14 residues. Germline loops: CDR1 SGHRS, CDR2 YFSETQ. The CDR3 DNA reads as TGCGCCAGCTTCGCGGACCCGATCCAAGAGACCCAGTACTTC. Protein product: CASFADPIQETQYF.

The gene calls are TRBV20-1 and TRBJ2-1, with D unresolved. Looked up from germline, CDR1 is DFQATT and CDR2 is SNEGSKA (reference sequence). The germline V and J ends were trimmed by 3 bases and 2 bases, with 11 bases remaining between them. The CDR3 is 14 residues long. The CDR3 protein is CSARSLTAYNEQFF. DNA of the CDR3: TGCAGTGCTAGGAGCTTAACAGCCTACAATGAGCAGTTCTTC.

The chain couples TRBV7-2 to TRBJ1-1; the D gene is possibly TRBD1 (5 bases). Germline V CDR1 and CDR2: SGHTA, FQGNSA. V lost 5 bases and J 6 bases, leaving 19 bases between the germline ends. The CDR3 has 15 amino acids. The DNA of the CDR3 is TGTGCCAGCAGCCTCACCCGGGGGGTGGCCCCTGAAGCTTTCTTT. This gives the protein CASSLTRGVAPEAFF.

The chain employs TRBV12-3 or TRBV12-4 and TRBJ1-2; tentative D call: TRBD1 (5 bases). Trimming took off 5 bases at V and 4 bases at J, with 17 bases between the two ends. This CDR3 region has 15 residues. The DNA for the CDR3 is TGTGCCAGCAGTACCGACGGGGCGGGGGGCTATGGCTACACCTTC. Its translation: CASSTDGAGGYGYTF.

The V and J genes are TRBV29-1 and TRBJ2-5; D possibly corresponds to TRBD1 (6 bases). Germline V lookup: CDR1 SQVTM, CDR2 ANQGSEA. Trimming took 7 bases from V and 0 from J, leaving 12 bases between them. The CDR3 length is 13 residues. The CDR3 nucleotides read TGCAGCGCCAACCAGGGGAACCAAGAGACCCAGTACTTC. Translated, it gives CSANQGNQETQYF.

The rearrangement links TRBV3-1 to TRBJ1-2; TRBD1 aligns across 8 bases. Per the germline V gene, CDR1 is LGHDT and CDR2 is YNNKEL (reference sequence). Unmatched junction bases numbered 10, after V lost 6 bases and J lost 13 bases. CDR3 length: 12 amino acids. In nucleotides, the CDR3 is TGTGCCAGCAGTCCCGGGACAGGCGGTTGCACCTTC. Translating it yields CASSPGTGGCTF.

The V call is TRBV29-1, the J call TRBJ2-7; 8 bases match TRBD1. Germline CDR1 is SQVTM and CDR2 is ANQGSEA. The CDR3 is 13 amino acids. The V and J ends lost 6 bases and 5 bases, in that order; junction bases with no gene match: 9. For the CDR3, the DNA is TGCAGCGTATCAGGGGGCAGGGTGGACGAGCAGTACTTC. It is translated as CSVSGGRVDEQYF.

CDR3 nucleotides: TGTGCCACCAGCAGAGTTGTAGGGGTGGGGACCTACGAGCAGTACTTC. This encodes CATSRVVGVGTYEQYF. This chain uses TRBV15 with TRBJ2-7; tentative D call: TRBD1 (5 bases). Per germline, CDR1 LNHNV and CDR2 YYDKDF (reference sequence). Trimming pared 1 base from V and 2 bases from J, leaving 15 bases between. The CDR3 runs to 16 residues.

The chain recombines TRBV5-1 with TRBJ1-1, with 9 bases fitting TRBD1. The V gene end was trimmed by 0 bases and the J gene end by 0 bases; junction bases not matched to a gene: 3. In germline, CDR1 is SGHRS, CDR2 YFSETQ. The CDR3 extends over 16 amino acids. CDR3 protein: CASSLATGGMNTEAFF. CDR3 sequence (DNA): TGCGCCAGCAGCTTGGCGACAGGGGGGATGAACACTGAAGCTTTCTTT. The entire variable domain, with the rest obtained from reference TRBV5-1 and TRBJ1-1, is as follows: KAGVTQTPRYLIKTRGQQVTLSCSPISGHRSVSWYQQTPGQGLQFLFEYFSETQRNKGNFPGRFSGRQFSNSRSEMNVSTLELGDSALYLCASSLATGGMNTEAFFGQGTRLTVV.

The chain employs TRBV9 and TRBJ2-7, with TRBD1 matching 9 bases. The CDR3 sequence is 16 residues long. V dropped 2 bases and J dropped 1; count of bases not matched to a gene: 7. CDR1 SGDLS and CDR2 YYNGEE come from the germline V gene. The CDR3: CASSVGPGQGSYEQYF. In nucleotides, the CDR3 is TGTGCCAGCAGCGTGGGACCGGGACAGGGTTCCTACGAGCAGTACTTC.

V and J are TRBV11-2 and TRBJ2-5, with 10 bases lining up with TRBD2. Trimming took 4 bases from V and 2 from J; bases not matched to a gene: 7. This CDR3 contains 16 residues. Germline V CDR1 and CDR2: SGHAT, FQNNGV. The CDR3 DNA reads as TGTGCCAGCAGCTACCGACTAGCGGGTGGACAAGAGACCCAGTACTTC. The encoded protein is CASSYRLAGGQETQYF.

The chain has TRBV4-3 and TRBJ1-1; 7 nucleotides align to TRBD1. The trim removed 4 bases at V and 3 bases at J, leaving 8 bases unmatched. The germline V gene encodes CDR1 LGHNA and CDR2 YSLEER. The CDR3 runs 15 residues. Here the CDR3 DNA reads TGCGCCAGCAGCCGGTGGGCAGGGGGAGACACTGAAGCTTTCTTT. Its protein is CASSRWAGGDTEAFF.

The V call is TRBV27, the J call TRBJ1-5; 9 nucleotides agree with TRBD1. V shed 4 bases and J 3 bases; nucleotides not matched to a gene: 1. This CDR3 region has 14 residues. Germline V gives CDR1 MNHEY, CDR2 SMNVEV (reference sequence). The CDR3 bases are TGTGCCAGCAGTTCACAGGGGGCCAATCAGCCCCAGCATTTT. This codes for CASSSQGANQPQHF.

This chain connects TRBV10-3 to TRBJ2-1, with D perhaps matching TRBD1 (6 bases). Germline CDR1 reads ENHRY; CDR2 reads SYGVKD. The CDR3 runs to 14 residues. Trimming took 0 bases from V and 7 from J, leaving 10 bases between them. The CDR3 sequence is CAISESTGTNEQFF. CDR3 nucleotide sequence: TGTGCCATCAGTGAGTCGACAGGTACGAATGAGCAGTTCTTC.

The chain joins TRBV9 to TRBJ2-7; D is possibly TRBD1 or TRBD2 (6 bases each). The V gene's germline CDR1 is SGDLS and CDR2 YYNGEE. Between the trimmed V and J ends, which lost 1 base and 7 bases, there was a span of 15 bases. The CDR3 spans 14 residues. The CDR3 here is CASSVSGGQGEQYF. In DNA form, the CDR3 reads TGTGCCAGCAGCGTATCTGGAGGGCAGGGGGAGCAGTACTTC.

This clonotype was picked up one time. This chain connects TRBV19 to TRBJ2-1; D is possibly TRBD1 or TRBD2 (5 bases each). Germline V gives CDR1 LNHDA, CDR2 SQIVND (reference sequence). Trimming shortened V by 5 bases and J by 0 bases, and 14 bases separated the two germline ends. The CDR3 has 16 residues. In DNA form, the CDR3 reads TGTGCCAGTAGTGATCGGGACCCCGCCTCCTACAATGAGCAGTTCTTC. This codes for CASSDRDPASYNEQFF.

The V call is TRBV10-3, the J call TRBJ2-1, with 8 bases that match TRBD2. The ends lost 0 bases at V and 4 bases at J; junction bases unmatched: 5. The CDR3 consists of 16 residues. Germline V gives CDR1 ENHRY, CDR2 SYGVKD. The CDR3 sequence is CAISESTGGHYNEQFF. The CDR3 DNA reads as TGTGCCATCAGTGAGTCGACGGGGGGGCATTACAATGAGCAGTTCTTC.

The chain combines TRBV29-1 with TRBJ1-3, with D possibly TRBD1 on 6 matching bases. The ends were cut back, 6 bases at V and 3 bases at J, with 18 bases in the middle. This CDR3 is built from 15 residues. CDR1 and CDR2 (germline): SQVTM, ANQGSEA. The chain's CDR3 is CSVIGGSLFGNTIYF. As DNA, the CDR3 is TGCAGCGTCATAGGGGGAAGCCTTTTTGGAAACACCATATATTTT.

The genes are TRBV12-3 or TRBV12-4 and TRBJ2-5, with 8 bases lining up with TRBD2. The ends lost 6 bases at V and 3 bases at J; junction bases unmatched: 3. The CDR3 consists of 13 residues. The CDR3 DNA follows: TGTGCCAGCAGCCAGGGACTAGAAGAGACCCAGTACTTC. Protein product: CASSQGLEETQYF.

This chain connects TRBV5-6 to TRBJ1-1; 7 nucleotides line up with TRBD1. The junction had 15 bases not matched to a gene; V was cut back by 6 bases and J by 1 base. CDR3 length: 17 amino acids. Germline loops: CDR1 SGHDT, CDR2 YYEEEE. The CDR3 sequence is CASIGQANPSGNTEAFF. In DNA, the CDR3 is TGTGCCAGCATCGGACAGGCGAACCCCTCGGGGAACACTGAAGCTTTCTTT.

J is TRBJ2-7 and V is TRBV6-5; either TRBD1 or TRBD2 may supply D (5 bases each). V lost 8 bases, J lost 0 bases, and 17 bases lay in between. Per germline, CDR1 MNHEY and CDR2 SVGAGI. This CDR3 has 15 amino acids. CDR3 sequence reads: CASGTGRGTSYEQYF. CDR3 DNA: TGTGCCAGCGGGACCGGTCGAGGGACCTCCTACGAGCAGTACTTC.

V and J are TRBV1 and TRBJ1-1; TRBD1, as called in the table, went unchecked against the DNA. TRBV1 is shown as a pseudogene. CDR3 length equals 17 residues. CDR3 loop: CTSSPTGGWEMNTEAFF. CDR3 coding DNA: TGCACCAGCAGCCCGACAGGGGGCTGGGAGATGAACACTGAAGCTTTCTTT.

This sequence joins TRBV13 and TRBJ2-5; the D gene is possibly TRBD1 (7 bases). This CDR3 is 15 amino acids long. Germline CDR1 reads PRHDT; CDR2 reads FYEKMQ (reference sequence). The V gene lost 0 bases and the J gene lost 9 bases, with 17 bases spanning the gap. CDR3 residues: CASSLGGGGPAPQYF. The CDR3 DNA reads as TGTGCCAGCAGCTTAGGAGGAGGGGGCCCTGCTCCCCAGTACTTC. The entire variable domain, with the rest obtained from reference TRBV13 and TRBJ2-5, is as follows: AAGVIQSPRHLIKEKRETATLKCYPIPRHDTVYWYQQGPGQDPQFLISFYEKMQSDKGSIPDRFSAQQFSDYHSELNMSSLELGDSALYFCASSLGGGGPAPQYFGPGTRLLVL.

CDR3 coding DNA: TGCAGCGTACGGGACAGGGGGTTAGTCGAAAAACTGTTTTTT. It encodes CSVRDRGLVEKLFF. The chain is built from TRBV29-1 and TRBJ1-4; 11 positions match TRBD1. The CDR3 covers 14 residues. Trimming at V came to 6 bases and at J to 8 bases, leaving 8 bases not matched to a gene. The germline V gene has CDR1 SQVTM and CDR2 ANQGSEA.

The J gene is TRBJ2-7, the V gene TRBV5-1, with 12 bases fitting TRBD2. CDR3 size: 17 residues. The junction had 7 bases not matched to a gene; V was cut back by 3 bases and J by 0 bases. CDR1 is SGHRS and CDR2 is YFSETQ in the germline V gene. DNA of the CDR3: TGCGCCAGCAGCTGGAGACTAGCGGGGGAAAGCTCCTACGAGCAGTACTTC. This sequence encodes CASSWRLAGESSYEQYF.

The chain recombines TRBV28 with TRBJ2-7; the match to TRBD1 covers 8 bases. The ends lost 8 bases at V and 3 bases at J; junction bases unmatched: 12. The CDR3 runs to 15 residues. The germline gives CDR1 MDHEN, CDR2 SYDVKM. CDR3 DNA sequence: TGTGCCAGCCCTTTCCAGGGGGCAGGGGTCTACGAGCAGTACTTC. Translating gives CASPFQGAGVYEQYF.

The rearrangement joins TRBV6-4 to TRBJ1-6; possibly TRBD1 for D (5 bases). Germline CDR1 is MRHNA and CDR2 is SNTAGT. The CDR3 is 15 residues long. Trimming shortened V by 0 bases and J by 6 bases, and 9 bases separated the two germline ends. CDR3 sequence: CASSDSFQGNSPLHF. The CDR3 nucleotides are TGTGCCAGCAGTGACTCGTTTCAGGGTAATTCACCCCTCCACTTT.

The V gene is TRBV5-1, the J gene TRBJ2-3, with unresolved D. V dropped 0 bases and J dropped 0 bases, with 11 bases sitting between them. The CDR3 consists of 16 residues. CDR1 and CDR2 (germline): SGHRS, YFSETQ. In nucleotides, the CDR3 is TGCGCCAGCAGCTTGGAGGTTCTCACTAGCACAGATACGCAGTATTTT. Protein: CASSLEVLTSTDTQYF. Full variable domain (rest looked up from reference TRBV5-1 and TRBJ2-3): KAGVTQTPRYLIKTRGQQVTLSCSPISGHRSVSWYQQTPGQGLQFLFEYFSETQRNKGNFPGRFSGRQFSNSRSEMNVSTLELGDSALYLCASSLEVLTSTDTQYFGPGTRLTVL.